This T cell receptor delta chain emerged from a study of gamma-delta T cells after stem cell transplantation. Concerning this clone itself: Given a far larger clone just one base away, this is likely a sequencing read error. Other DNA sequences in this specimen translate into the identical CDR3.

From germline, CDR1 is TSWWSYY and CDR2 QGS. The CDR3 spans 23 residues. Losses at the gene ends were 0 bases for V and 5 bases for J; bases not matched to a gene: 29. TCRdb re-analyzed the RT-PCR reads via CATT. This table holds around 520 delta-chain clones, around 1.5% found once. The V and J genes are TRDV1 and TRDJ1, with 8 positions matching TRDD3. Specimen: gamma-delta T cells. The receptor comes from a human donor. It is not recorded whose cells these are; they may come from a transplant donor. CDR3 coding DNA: TGTGCTCTTGGGGAACTAAATCGCATATCGGAGCCCTACATGGACTGGGGGGATGATAAACTCATCTTT. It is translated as CALGELNRISEPYMDWGDDKLIF.